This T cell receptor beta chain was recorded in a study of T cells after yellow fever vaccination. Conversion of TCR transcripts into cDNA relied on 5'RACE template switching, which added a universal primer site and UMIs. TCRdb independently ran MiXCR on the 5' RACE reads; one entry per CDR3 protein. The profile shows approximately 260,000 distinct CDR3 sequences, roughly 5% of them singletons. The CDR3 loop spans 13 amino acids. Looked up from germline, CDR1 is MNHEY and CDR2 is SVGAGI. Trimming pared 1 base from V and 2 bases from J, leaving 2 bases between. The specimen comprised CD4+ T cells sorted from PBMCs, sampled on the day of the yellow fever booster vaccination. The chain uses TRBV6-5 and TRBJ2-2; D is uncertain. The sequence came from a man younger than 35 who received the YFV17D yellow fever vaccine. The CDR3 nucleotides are TGTGCCAGCAGTTACTTAAACACCGGGGAGCTGTTTTTT. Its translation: CASSYLNTGELFF.